The 5 T cell receptor beta chains listed next were all sequenced from one sample in a study of CD8 T cells in ankylosing spondylitis listed by TCRdb under 2017. To prepare the library, 5' RACE was applied. TCRdb shows the sequencer as Illumina HiSeq 2500. The raw public reads went through TCRdb reprocessing: fastp at Q25, MiXCR clone calling, in-frame beta chains kept. Each CDR3 protein gets just one entry, which takes the most common genes and DNA from the rows behind it. The sample includes about 160,000 distinct CDR3 sequences, with 9.5% to 10% observed a single time. The ten largest clones represent about 16% of the sample. Sequenced input: blood, either unsorted or a sorted T cell fraction (not recorded which). These receptors came from a female donor with ankylosing spondylitis or in good health (not recorded which).

This clonotype was seen ten or more times. The chain combines TRBV12-3 or TRBV12-4 with TRBJ2-1, with TRBD2 as a possible D gene (6 bases). Trimming took 6 bases from V and 7 from J, leaving 7 bases between them. This CDR3 region has 11 residues. CDR3 bases: TGTGCCAGCAGCCTAGCGAATGAGCAGTTCTTC. Protein product: CASSLANEQFF.

Many counts were recorded for this clonotype. The rearrangement links TRBV29-1 to TRBJ2-1, with 8 bases fitting TRBD2. Germline V gene sequence: CDR1 SQVTM, CDR2 ANQGSEA. With 3 bases clipped from V and 7 bases from J, the junction kept 14 bases outside the gene matches. The CDR3 is 16 amino acids. In nucleotides, the CDR3 is TGCAGCGTTGAGACCTTTTTCGGGAGGGTGGGGAATGAGCAGTTCTTC. This encodes CSVETFFGRVGNEQFF.

This clonotype was observed at least ten times. V and J are TRBV27 and TRBJ2-1, with 9 bases lining up with TRBD2. The CDR3 sequence is 16 residues long. The V and J ends lost 6 bases and 4 bases, in that order; junction bases with no gene match: 10. From germline, CDR1 is MNHEY and CDR2 SMNVEV (reference sequence). CDR3 sequence (DNA): TGTGCCAGCAGGGCGCCTGGGACTAGCAGATACAATGAGCAGTTCTTC. Its protein product is CASRAPGTSRYNEQFF.

The rearrangement uses TRBV6-5 and TRBJ2-5; D ambiguous. The CDR3 sequence is 15 residues long. The V gene lost 0 bases and the J gene lost 0 bases, with 8 bases spanning the gap. CDR1 and CDR2 from the germline V gene are MNHEY and SVGAGI. CDR3 sequence (DNA): TGTGCCAGCAGTTACTCAAGTCTGTACCAAGAGACCCAGTACTTC. It encodes CASSYSSLYQETQYF.

Ten or more counts support this clonotype. J is TRBJ2-5 and V is TRBV12-3 or TRBV12-4; no definite D call. The V end lost 2 bases, the J end lost 9 bases, and 13 bases lay between the germline ends. The length of the CDR3 is 13 residues. The CDR3 coding sequence is TGTGCCAGCAGTTTACTAGGGTTCGTGGCCCAGTACTTC. Translating it yields CASSLLGFVAQYF.